The rows below give T cell receptor beta chains drawn from one sample of a study of identical twins. TCRdb re-called the 5' RACE reads with MiXCR, one entry per CDR3 protein. The top ten hold 0.75% to 0.95% of the sample, which has over 500,000 distinct CDR3 sequences, about 20% seen once. The sample also formed part of further work on T cells expressing NK-cell markers.

Sequencing input: CD4+ T cells sorted from blood. Source of these receptors: a woman between 18 and 29 years old in good health. Each CDR3 is given with its conserved first and last residue. Each record gives: CDR3 length, J gene, V gene, CDR3 protein.

9	TRBJ2-5	TRBV6-7	CAGLPAQYF
13	TRBJ1-2	TRBV12-3/TRBV12-4	CASSLQGYDGYTF
12	TRBJ2-7	TRBV29-1	CSALLGWGEQYF
14	TRBJ1-2	TRBV6-5	CASSSGQGGYGYTF
14	TRBJ2-7	TRBV5-1	CASSLMAGSYEQYF
12	TRBJ1-1	TRBV20-1	CRGQSGNTEAFF
14	TRBJ2-2	TRBV6-5	CASSYSYGTGELFF
15	TRBJ2-7	TRBV20-1	CSASRAGGSFDEQYF
11	TRBJ2-7	TRBV20-1	CSAKGSHEQYF
12	TRBJ2-1	TRBV10-3	CAISEGWGEQFF
17	TRBJ2-2	TRBV5-6	CASSSVVQGSNTGELFF
15	TRBJ1-5	TRBV12-5	CASGGTGYSNQPQHF
13	TRBJ1-3	TRBV29-1	CSALSYSGNTIYF
14	TRBJ2-7	TRBV20-1	CSASGRGVTYEQYF
13	TRBJ1-1	TRBV2	CASNEGLNTEAFF
14	TRBJ2-7	TRBV6-1	CASTPLAGTYEQYF
15	TRBJ2-1	TRBV6-1	CASSEAWADEDEQFF
15	TRBJ1-1	TRBV7-7	CASSLAGGENTEAFF
14	TRBJ2-2	TRBV7-9	CASSHTRNTGELFF
13	TRBJ1-1	TRBV9	CASSADRGDGAFF
16	TRBJ2-1	TRBV7-7	CASSLGSGGTYNEQFF
14	TRBJ2-7	TRBV5-6	CASSFPTSSREQYF
14	TRBJ2-7	TRBV20-1	CSIQTPGASYEQYF
17	TRBJ2-5	TRBV7-9	CASSFGWVSGSTETQYF
15	TRBJ2-1	TRBV6-2/TRBV6-3	CASSRHTGFRNEQFF
14	TRBJ2-5	TRBV4-1	CASSQAAGGETQYF
14	TRBJ1-3	TRBV20-1	CSAFGTAGGNTIYF
12	TRBJ2-7	TRBV2	CASQTDAREQYF
12	TRBJ2-3	TRBV29-1	CSQTVGTDTQYF
13	TRBJ2-5	TRBV3-1	CASSQRGTETQYF
14	TRBJ2-1	TRBV5-1	CASSLHGALNEQFF